This T cell receptor (beta chain) was identified in a study of blood T cells in healthy people across ages. Looking at the study overall: Template switching recovered approximately one barcoded beta molecule for every two T cells. Regarding the study as a whole: Age showed a roughly linear inverse relationship with TCR beta diversity per million T cells.

Whenever a sample was processed, at least 6 million PBMCs were isolated. To note about this clonotype: No antigen is known for it.

The authors ran a second PCR of roughly 6 to 12 cycles using a sample-barcoded 5' primer and a J-beta primer mix. MiXCR, run by TCRdb on the 5' RACE reads, gives a single entry per CDR3 protein. The repertoire holds approximately 880,000 distinct CDR3 sequences, with 48% as singletons. V gave up 5 bases and J gave up 2 bases; unmatched junction bases: 10. CDR1 is DFQATT, CDR2 SNEGSKA, per germline (reference sequence). The length of the CDR3 is 16 residues. Input material: blood. The chain joins TRBV20-1 to TRBJ2-3, with 10 bases matching TRBD2. This sequence originates from a young man in good health. Written as DNA, the CDR3 is TGCAGTGCTCGCCGGGGTAGCGGGGGGCCCACAGATACGCAGTATTTT. Its translation: CSARRGSGGPTDTQYF.